Listed below are T cell receptor beta chains from one sample, sequenced in a study of cytomegalovirus exposure and HLA in healthy donors. Profiling relied on immunoSEQ multiplex PCR, and the TCRdb table lists in-frame clones only, not all of them. The sample table sets out about 140,000 clones. Sequencing was performed on PBMCs. Receptors were obtained from a man aged 40-50 years in good health and CMV-seronegative. The CDR3 runs from the conserved cysteine through the conserved F or W. The D gene is left open where the match is weak.

v_call: TRBV18; j_call: TRBJ2-1; d_call: -; cdr3_nt: TGTGCCAGCTCACCAGGACAGAACAATGAGCAGTTCTTC; cdr3_aa: CASSPGQNNEQFF
v_call: TRBV5-8; j_call: TRBJ1-5; d_call: -; cdr3_nt: TGTGCCAGCAGCCCGAACGGGGTTGGTCAGCCCCAGCATTTT; cdr3_aa: CASSPNGVGQPQHF
v_call: TRBV28; j_call: TRBJ1-1; d_call: -; cdr3_nt: TGTGCCAGCAGTTTAACAGTTTCGAACACTGAAGCTTTCTTT; cdr3_aa: CASSLTVSNTEAFF
v_call: TRBV19; j_call: TRBJ2-2; d_call: TRBD1; cdr3_nt: TGTGCCAGTAGTATCGGACAGGGGGCAGCGGGGGAGCTGTTTTTT; cdr3_aa: CASSIGQGAAGELFF
v_call: TRBV15; j_call: TRBJ1-5; d_call: -; cdr3_nt: TGTGCCACCAGCAGAGACAGACTATCTAGCAATCAGCCCCAGCATTTT; cdr3_aa: CATSRDRLSSNQPQHF
v_call: TRBV18; j_call: TRBJ2-5; d_call: -; cdr3_nt: TGTGCCAGCTCACCGATGGCGGGCCGACAAGAGACCCAGTACTTC; cdr3_aa: CASSPMAGRQETQYF
v_call: TRBV28; j_call: TRBJ1-2; d_call: -; cdr3_nt: TGTGCCAGCGAAACGGGACTTAACTATGGCTACACCTTC; cdr3_aa: CASETGLNYGYTF
v_call: TRBV2; j_call: TRBJ1-4; d_call: TRBD1; cdr3_nt: TGTGCCAGCAAACCGGGACAGTCTAATGAAAAACTGTTTTTT; cdr3_aa: CASKPGQSNEKLFF
v_call: TRBV2; j_call: TRBJ1-5; d_call: -; cdr3_nt: TGTGCCAGCAGTGACGACAAGTATAGCAATCAGCCCCAGCATTTT; cdr3_aa: CASSDDKYSNQPQHF
v_call: TRBV6-5; j_call: TRBJ2-7; d_call: TRBD1; cdr3_nt: TGTGCCAGCAGGTTGGGACAGGGGTATTACGAGCAGTACTTC; cdr3_aa: CASRLGQGYYEQYF
v_call: TRBV18; j_call: TRBJ2-7; d_call: TRBD1; cdr3_nt: TGTGCCAGCTCACCACGCCAGGGGGACGTCCACGAGCAGTACTTC; cdr3_aa: CASSPRQGDVHEQYF
v_call: TRBV19; j_call: TRBJ1-6; d_call: -; cdr3_nt: TGTGCCAGTAGTAGAGGACAGTCGGGCGGCCCCCTCCACTTT; cdr3_aa: CASSRGQSGGPLHF
v_call: TRBV10-3; j_call: TRBJ2-3; d_call: TRBD1; cdr3_nt: TGTGCCATTGGGACAGGGCTCACAGATACGCAGTATTTT; cdr3_aa: CAIGTGLTDTQYF